This TCR beta chain is drawn from a study of blood T cell repertoires in COVID-19. Germline lookup yields CDR1 SGHDT and CDR2 YYEEEE. Deletions cut 3 bases from V and 1 base from J, with 15 bases between. CDR3 size: 16 residues. The protocol was immunoSEQ multiplex PCR, while the TCRdb copy is restricted to in-frame clones and leaves out a portion. This sample yields 250,000 to 350,000 clones, of which about 80% are seen a single time; approximately 15% belongs to the top ten. Sequencing was carried out using peripheral blood. The receptor was isolated from a person aged 70 to 80 with COVID-19, enrolled during active disease. V is TRBV5-6 and J is TRBJ2-3; the D is unclear. The CDR3 protein is CASSSTDARRTDTQYF. In nucleotides, the CDR3 is TGTGCCAGCAGCTCCACAGATGCCAGGCGCACAGATACGCAGTATTTT.